This TCR beta chain was observed in a study of cytomegalovirus exposure and HLA in healthy donors. Germline-derived CDR1 and CDR2 are DFQATT and SNEGSKA (reference sequence). The CDR3 contains 11 residues. Concerning this clone itself: Antigen unknown. One junction end disagrees with the germline gene, perhaps due to a read error.

Whole-study results and caveats: A missense variant in DCLRE1C was later tied to TCR beta V- and J-gene trimming. According to reports, the classifier identified cytomegalovirus status with high specificity and sensitivity.

PCR used 60 Vbeta primers and 13 Jbeta primers. Clones were sequenced by immunoSEQ multiplex PCR, and TCRdb holds only the in-frame ones, with some missing. This sample yields 100,000 or so clones, of which around 71% are seen a single time; under 2.5% belongs to the top ten. The sequenced sample was PBMCs. This TCR was sampled from a man aged 30 to 39 in good health and CMV-seronegative. This chain joins TRBV20-1 and TRBJ2-1; D not resolved. The CDR3 sequence is CSARGVDEQFF. In nucleotides, the CDR3 is TGCAGTGCAAGAGGCGTCGATGAGCAGTTCTTC.